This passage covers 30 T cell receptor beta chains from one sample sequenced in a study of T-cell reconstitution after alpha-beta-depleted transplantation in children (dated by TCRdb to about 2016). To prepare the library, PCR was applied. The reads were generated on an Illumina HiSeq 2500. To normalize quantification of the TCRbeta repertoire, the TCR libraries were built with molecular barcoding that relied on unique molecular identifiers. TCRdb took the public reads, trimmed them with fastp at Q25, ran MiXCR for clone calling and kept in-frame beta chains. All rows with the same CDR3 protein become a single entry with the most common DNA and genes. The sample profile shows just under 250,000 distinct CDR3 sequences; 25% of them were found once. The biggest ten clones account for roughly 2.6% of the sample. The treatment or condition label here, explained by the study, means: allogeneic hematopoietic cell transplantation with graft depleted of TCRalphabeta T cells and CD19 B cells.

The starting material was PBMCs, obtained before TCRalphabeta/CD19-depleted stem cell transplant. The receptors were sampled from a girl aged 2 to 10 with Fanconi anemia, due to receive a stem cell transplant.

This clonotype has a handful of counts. The CDR3 nucleotides are TGCAGCGTTTGGGGACCCCTTCTCTCAGATACGCAGTATTTT. Translated: CSVWGPLLSDTQYF. The chain is built from TRBV29-1 and TRBJ2-3; D may match TRBD1 or TRBD2 (5 bases each). Between the trimmed V and J ends, which lost 5 bases and 4 bases, there was a span of 16 bases. The CDR3 totals 14 residues. Per germline, CDR1 SQVTM and CDR2 ANQGSEA.

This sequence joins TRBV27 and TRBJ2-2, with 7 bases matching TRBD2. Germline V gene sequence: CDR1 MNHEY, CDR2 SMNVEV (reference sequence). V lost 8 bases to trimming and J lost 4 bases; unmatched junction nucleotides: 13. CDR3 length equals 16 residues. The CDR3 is CASCHWDYGITGELFF. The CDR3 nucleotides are TGTGCCAGCTGTCACTGGGACTACGGAATCACCGGGGAGCTGTTTTTT.

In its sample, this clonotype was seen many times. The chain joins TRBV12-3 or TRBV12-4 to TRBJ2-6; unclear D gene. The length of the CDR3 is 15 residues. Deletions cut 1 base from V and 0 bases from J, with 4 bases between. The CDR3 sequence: CASSLGGSGANVLTF. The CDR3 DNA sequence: TGTGCCAGCAGTTTAGGTGGCTCTGGGGCCAACGTCCTGACTTTC.

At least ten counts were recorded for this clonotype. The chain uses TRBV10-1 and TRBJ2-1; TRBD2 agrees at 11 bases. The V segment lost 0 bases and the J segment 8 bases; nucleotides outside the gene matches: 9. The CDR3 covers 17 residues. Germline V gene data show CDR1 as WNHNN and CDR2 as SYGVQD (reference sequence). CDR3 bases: TGCGCCAGCAGTGAGTCCGCACTAGCGGGAGTGGTTGATGAGCAGTTCTTC. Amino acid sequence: CASSESALAGVVDEQFF.

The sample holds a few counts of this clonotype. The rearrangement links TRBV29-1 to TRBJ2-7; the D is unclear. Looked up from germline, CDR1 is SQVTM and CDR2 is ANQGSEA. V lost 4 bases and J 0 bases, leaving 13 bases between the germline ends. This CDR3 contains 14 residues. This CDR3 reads CSVAGLQSSYEQYF. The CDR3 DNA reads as TGCAGCGTTGCCGGGCTCCAGAGCTCCTACGAGCAGTACTTC.

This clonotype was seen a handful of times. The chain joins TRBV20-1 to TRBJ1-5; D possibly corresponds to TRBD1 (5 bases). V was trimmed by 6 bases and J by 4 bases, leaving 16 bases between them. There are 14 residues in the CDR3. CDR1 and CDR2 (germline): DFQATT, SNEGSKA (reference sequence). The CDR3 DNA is TGCAGTGCAACCGACAGATTTTCAAATCAGCCCCAGCATTTT. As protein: CSATDRFSNQPQHF.

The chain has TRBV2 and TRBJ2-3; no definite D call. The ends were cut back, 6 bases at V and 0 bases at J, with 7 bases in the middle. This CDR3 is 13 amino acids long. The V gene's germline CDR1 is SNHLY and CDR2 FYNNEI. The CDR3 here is CASRGISTDTQYF. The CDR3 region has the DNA TGTGCCAGCAGAGGAATTAGCACAGATACGCAGTATTTT.

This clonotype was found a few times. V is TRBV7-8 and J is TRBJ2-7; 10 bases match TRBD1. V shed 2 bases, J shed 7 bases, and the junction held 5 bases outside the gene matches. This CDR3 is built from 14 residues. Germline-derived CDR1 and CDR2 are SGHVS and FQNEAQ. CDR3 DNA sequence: TGTGCCAGCAGCTTATTAGGGACAGGGGTAGAGCAGTACTTC. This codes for CASSLLGTGVEQYF.

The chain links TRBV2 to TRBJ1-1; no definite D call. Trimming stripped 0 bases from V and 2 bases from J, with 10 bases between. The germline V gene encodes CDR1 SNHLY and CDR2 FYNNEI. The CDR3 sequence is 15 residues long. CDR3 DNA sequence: TGTGCCAGCAGTGAAGCGCAATCGGGCAACACTGAAGCTTTCTTT. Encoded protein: CASSEAQSGNTEAFF. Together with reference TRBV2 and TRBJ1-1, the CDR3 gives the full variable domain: EPEVTQTPSHQVTQMGQEVILRCVPISNHLYFYWYRQILGQKVEFLVSFYNNEISEKSEIFDDQFSVERPDGSNFTLKIRSTKLEDSAMYFCASSEAQSGNTEAFFGQGTRLTVV.

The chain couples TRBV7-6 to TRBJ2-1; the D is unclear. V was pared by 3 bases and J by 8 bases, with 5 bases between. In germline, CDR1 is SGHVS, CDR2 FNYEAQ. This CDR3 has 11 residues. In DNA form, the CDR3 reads TGTGCCAGCAGCTTTCTGGATGAGCAGTTCTTC. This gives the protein CASSFLDEQFF.

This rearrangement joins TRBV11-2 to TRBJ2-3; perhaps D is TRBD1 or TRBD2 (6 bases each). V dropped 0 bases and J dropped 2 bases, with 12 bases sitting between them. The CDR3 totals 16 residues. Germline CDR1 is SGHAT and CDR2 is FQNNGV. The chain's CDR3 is CASSLEGGTLTDTQYF. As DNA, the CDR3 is TGTGCCAGCAGCTTAGAAGGGGGGACCCTCACAGATACGCAGTATTTT.

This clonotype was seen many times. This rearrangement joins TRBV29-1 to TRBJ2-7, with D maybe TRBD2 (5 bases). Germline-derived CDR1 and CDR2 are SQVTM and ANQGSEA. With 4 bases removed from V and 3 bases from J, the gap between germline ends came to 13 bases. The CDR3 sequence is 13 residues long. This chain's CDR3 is CSVATRSSYEQYF. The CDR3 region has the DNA TGCAGCGTTGCAACTAGATCTAGCTACGAGCAGTACTTC.

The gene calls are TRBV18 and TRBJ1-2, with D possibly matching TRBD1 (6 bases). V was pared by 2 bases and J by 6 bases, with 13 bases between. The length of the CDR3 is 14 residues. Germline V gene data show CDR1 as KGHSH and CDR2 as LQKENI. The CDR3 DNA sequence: TGTGCCAGCTCACCAAACAGGGCGCGGCATGGCTACACCTTC. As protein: CASSPNRARHGYTF.

The CDR3: CASSLVEGSLKAFF. The CDR3 bases are TGTGCCAGCAGCTTAGTGGAAGGGTCCTTGAAGGCTTTCTTT. This chain joins TRBV7-8 and TRBJ1-1; no reliable D call. The CDR3 is 14 residues long. Between the trimmed V and J ends, which lost 1 base and 11 bases, there was a span of 17 bases. Germline lookup yields CDR1 SGHVS and CDR2 FQNEAQ.

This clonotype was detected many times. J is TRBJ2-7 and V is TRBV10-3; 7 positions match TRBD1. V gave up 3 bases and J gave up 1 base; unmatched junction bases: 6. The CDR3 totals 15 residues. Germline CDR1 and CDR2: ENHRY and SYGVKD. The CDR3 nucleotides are TGTGCCATCAGTGAATTGCCGGGACAGTCCTACGAGCAGTACTTC. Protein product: CAISELPGQSYEQYF.

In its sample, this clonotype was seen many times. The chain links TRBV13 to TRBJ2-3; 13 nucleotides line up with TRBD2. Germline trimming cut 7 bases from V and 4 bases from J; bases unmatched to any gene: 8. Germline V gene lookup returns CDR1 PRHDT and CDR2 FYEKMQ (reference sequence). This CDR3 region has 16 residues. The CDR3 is CASTVLAGGRADTQYF. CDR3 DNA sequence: TGTGCCAGCACCGTACTAGCGGGGGGGCGCGCAGATACGCAGTATTTT.

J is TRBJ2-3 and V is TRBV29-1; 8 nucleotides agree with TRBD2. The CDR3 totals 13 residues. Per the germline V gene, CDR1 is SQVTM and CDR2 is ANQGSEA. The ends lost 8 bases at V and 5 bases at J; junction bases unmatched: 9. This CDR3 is CSTSGGREDTQYF. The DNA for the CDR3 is TGCAGCACATCGGGGGGGCGGGAAGATACGCAGTATTTT.

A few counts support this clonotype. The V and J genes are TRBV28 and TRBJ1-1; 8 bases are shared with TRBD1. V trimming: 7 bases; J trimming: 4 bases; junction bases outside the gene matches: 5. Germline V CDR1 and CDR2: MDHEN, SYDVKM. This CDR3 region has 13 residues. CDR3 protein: CASTTGESTEAFF. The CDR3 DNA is TGTGCCAGCACGACAGGGGAGAGCACTGAAGCTTTCTTT.

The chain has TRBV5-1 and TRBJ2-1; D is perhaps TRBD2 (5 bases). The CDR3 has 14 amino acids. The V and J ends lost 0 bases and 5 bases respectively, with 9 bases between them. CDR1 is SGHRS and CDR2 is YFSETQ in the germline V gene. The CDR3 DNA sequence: TGCGCCAGCAGCTTGGAGAGCGGCCACAATGAGCAGTTCTTC. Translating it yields CASSLESGHNEQFF.

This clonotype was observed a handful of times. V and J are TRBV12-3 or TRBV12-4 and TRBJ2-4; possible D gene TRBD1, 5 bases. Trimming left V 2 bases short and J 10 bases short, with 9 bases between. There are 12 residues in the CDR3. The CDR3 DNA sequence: TGTGCCAGCAGTTTACCAGGGTGGATTCAGTACTTC. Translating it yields CASSLPGWIQYF.

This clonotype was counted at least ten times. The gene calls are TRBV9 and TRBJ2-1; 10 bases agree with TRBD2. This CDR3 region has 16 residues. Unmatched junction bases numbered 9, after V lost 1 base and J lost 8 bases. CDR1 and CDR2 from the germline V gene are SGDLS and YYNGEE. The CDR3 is CASSVPVAGGLDEQFF. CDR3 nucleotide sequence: TGTGCCAGCAGCGTACCGGTAGCGGGGGGTTTGGATGAGCAGTTCTTC.

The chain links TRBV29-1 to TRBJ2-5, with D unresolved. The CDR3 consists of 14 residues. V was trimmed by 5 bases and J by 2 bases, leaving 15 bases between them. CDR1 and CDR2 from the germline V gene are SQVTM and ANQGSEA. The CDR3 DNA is TGCAGCGTTCTCCCCTTGTTGACGCAAGAGACCCAGTACTTC. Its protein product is CSVLPLLTQETQYF.

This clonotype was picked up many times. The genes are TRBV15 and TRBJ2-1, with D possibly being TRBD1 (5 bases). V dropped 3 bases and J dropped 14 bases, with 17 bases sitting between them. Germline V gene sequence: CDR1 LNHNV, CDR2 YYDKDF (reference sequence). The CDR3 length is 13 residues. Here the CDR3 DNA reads TGTGCCACCAGCAGGTCGACAGTAGGAAGCGAGTTCTTC. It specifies CATSRSTVGSEFF.

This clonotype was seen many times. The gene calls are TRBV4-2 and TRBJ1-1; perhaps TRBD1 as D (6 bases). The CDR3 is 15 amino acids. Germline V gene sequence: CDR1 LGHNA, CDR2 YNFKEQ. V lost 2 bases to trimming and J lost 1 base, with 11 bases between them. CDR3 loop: CASSQRGHGNTEAFF. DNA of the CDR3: TGTGCCAGCAGCCAACGGGGGCACGGGAACACTGAAGCTTTCTTT.

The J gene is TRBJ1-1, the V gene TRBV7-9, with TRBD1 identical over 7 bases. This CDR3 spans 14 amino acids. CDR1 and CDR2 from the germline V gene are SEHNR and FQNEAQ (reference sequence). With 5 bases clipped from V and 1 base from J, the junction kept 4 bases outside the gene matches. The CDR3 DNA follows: TGTGCCAGCAGCGGAAGACAGGGGAACACTGAAGCTTTCTTT. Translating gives CASSGRQGNTEAFF.

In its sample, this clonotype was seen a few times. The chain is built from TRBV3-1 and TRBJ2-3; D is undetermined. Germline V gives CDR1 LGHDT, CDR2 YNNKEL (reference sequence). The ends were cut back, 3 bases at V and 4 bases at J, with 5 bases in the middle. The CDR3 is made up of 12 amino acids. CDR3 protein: CASSHLPDTQYF. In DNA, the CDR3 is TGTGCCAGCAGCCACCTTCCAGATACGCAGTATTTT.

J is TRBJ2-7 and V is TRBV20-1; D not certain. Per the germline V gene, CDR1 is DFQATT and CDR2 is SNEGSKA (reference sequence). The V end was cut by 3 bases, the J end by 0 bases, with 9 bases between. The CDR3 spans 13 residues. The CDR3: CSARGSSSYEQYF. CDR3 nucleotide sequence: TGCAGTGCTAGGGGCAGTAGCTCCTACGAGCAGTACTTC.

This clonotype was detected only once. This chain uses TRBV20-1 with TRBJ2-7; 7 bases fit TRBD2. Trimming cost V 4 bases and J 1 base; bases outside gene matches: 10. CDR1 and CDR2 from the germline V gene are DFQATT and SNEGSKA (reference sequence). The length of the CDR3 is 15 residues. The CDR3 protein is CSATPLGGRSYEQYF. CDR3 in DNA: TGCAGTGCTACCCCCCTTGGCGGGAGATCCTACGAGCAGTACTTC.

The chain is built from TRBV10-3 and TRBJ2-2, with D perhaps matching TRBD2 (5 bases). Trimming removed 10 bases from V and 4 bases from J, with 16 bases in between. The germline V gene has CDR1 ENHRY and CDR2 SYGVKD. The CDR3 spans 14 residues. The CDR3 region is CATGMTAGTGELFF. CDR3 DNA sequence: TGTGCCACCGGAATGACGGCGGGCACCGGGGAGCTGTTTTTT.

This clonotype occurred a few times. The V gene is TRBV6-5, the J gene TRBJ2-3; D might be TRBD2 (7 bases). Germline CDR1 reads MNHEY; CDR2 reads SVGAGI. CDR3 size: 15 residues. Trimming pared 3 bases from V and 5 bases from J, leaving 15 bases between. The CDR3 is CASSYPPGEGDTQYF. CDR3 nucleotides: TGTGCCAGCAGTTATCCGCCAGGGGAGGGAGATACGCAGTATTTT.